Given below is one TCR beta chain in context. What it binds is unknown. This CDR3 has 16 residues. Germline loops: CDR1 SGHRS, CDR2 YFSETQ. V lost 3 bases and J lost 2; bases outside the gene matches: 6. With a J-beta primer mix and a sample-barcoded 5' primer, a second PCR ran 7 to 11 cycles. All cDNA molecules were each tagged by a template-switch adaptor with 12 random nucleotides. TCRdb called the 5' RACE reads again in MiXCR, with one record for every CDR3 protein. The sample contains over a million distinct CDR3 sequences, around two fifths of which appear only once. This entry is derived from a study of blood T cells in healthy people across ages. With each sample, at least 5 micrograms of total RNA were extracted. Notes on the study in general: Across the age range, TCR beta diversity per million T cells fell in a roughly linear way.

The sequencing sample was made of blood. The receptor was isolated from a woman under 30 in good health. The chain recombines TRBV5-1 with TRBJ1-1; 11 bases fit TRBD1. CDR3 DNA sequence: TGCGCCAGCAGCTGGGGACAGGGGGGGTTAAACACTGAAGCTTTCTTT. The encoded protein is CASSWGQGGLNTEAFF.